This T cell receptor beta chain was retrieved from a study of T-cell reconstitution after alpha-beta-depleted transplantation in children. Findings of the study overall: Expanded clones from the graft, numbering several hundred, reportedly supplied alpha-beta T cells about two months after transplant. Some patients' high day-60 TCRbeta diversity was traced to surviving recipient T cells and thymic progenitors. The authors attributed T-cell counts and diversity one year after transplant mostly to newly produced T cells.

On this clonotype: The antigen is unknown.

Unique molecular identifiers were built into the TCRbeta library. TCRdb re-called the PCR reads with MiXCR, one entry per CDR3 protein. The sample comprises under 250,000 distinct CDR3 sequences, 20% to 30% of which are singletons, and about 5% rests with the top ten. Per the germline V gene, CDR1 is SGHVT and CDR2 is SQSDAQ. The CDR3 sequence is 15 residues long. With 6 bases removed from V and 4 bases from J, the gap between germline ends came to 15 bases. The TCR originated in a female patient aged 2 to 10 who had a stem cell transplant for congenital amegakaryocytic thrombocytopenia, so the T cells may come from the graft donor. Sequences were derived from PBMCs, mostly from graft donor cells, sampled 360 days after TCRalphabeta/CD19-depleted stem cell transplant. The chain joins TRBV7-4 to TRBJ1-4; tentatively, D is TRBD1 (5 bases). The CDR3 region is CASRRQQAGNEKLFF. The CDR3 DNA is TGTGCCAGCAGGCGACAACAGGCCGGTAATGAAAAACTGTTTTTT.